This TCR beta chain stems from a study of T cell responses to AZD1222 COVID-19 vaccine. Points from the study as a whole: Distributed over spike, vaccine-associated CD4 TCRs predominated at 160-218 and 743-854. A rise in Spike-specific TCR breadth and depth followed two AZD1222 doses. Every sample of the repertoires postdated the peak T cell response. Seropositive status at baseline applied to only a handful of AZD1222 recipients.

Clones were read by immunoSEQ multiplex PCR, and TCRdb kept only the in-frame ones, dropping some. The table shows 75,000 to 95,000 clones, with 85% occurring only once. This clone is a singleton in its sample. Its antigen is currently unknown. This CDR3 is 14 amino acids long. Between the trimmed V and J ends, which lost 1 base and 3 bases, there was a span of 9 bases. From germline, CDR1 is SGHNT and CDR2 YENEEA. This material consisted of peripheral blood, taken 28 days after the second AZD1222 dose. This sequence originates from an adult who received the AZD1222 COVID-19 vaccine. The chain employs TRBV11-3 and TRBJ2-5; D gene uncertain. The CDR3 loop is CASSLGGFKETQYF. The CDR3, as DNA: TGTGCCAGCAGCTTAGGAGGATTTAAAGAGACCCAGTACTTC. The full variable domain, in which reference TRBV11-3 and TRBJ2-5 provide the parts outside the CDR3, is EAGVVQSPRYKIIEKKQPVAFWCNPISGHNTLYWYLQNLGQGPELLIRYENEEAVDDSQLPKDRFSAERLKGVDSTLKIQPAELGDSAVYLCASSLGGFKETQYFGPGTRLLVL.